This entry lists 2 T cell receptor beta chains sequenced from one sample in a study of T cell responses to AZD1222 COVID-19 vaccine. Assay: immunoSEQ multiplex PCR; the TCRdb copy retains only in-frame clones and omits some. The data hold over 110,000 clones, with 91% observed a single time. The sample in question was peripheral blood, obtained on day 0 of AZD1222 vaccination. The receptors originated from an adult in good health.

This chain joins TRBV19 and TRBJ1-5, with D tentatively TRBD1 (5 bases). The CDR3 runs 14 residues. V was trimmed by 3 bases and J by 7 bases, leaving 13 bases between them. Per germline, CDR1 LNHDA and CDR2 SQIVND (reference sequence). CDR3 region: CASSIGGSGQPQHF. The CDR3 DNA is TGTGCCAGTAGTATCGGGGGGTCCGGACAGCCCCAGCATTTT. Full variable domain (rest looked up from reference TRBV19 and TRBJ1-5): DGGITQSPKYLFRKEGQNVTLSCEQNLNHDAMYWYRQDPGQGLRLIYYSQIVNDFQKGDIAEGYSVSREKKESFPLTVTSAQKNPTAFYLCASSIGGSGQPQHFGDGTRLSIL.

The V call is TRBV30, the J call TRBJ2-2; the match to TRBD2 covers 7 bases. The CDR3 covers 15 residues. The V gene end was trimmed by 0 bases and the J gene end by 2 bases; junction bases not matched to a gene: 3. Germline loops: CDR1 GTSNPN, CDR2 SVGIG (reference sequence). The DNA of the CDR3 is TGTGCCTGGAGTGTACCTAGCGGAAACACCGGGGAGCTGTTTTTT. This sequence encodes CAWSVPSGNTGELFF. The whole variable domain, remainder taken from reference TRBV30 and TRBJ2-2, is SQTIHQWPATLVQPVGSPLSLECTVEGTSNPNLYWYRQAAGRGLQLLFYSVGIGQISSEVPQNLSASRPQDRQFILSSKKLLLSDSGFYLCAWSVPSGNTGELFFGEGSRLTVL.